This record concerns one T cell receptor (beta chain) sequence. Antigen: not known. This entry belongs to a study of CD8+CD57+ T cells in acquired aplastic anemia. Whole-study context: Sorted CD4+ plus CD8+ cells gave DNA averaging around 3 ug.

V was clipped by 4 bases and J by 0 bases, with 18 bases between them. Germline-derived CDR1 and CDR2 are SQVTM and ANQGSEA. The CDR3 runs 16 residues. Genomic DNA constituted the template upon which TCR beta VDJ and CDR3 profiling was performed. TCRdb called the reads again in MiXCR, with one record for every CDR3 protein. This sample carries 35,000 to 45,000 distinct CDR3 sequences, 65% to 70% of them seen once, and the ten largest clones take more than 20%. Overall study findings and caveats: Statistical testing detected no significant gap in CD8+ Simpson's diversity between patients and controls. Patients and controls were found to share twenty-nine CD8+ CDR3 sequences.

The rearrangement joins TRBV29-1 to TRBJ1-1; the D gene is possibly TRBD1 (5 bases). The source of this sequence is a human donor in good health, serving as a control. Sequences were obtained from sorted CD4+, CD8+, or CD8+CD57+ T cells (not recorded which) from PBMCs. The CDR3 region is CSVVGSTAIMNTEAFF. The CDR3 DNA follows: TGCAGCGTTGTCGGGTCGACAGCAATTATGAACACTGAAGCTTTCTTT.